The rows below give T cell receptor beta chains drawn from one sample of a study of identical twins. TCRdb re-derived calls from the 5' RACE reads in MiXCR, one entry per CDR3 protein. The table lists 450,000 or so distinct CDR3 sequences, around 14% of them singletons, with about 0.53% in the top ten. A further study also used this sample, focusing on yellow fever vaccine responses in identical twins.

The sequencing sample was made of CD4+ T cells sorted from blood. Every receptor here comes from a woman in her late teens or twenties in good health. CDR3s leave out the opening cysteine and the closing phenylalanine or tryptophan. Each record gives: J gene, CDR3 length, V gene, CDR3 protein.

j_gene: TRBJ1-1
len: 11
v_gene: TRBV2
CDR3aa: ASKYRGGTEAF

j_gene: TRBJ2-7
len: 18
v_gene: TRBV4-3
CDR3aa: ASSQGMRVAGGVGAYEQY

j_gene: TRBJ2-2
len: 14
v_gene: TRBV11-3
CDR3aa: ASSLELTGRTGELF

j_gene: TRBJ2-5
len: 14
v_gene: TRBV5-6
CDR3aa: ASTPLADSLQETQY

j_gene: TRBJ2-1
len: 14
v_gene: TRBV7-9
CDR3aa: ASSFKAGGVHNEQF

j_gene: TRBJ2-7
len: 13
v_gene: TRBV6-2/TRBV6-3
CDR3aa: ASRPLELAGSQQY

j_gene: TRBJ2-7
len: 12
v_gene: TRBV5-1
CDR3aa: ASSFTGGTYEQY

j_gene: TRBJ2-5
len: 9
v_gene: TRBV20-1
CDR3aa: SASSRGTQY

j_gene: TRBJ2-4
len: 17
v_gene: TRBV5-6
CDR3aa: ASSLVFSRGAEAKNIQY

j_gene: TRBJ2-5
len: 17
v_gene: TRBV21-1
CDR3aa: ASSTSPIRDRGYQETQY

j_gene: TRBJ2-1
len: 12
v_gene: TRBV19
CDR3aa: ASSTENGQGPRF

j_gene: TRBJ2-1
len: 14
v_gene: TRBV5-1
CDR3aa: AIKYAGTSGYNEQF

j_gene: TRBJ2-7
len: 14
v_gene: TRBV7-9
CDR3aa: ASSPTRTSGTYEQY

j_gene: TRBJ2-4
len: 12
v_gene: TRBV6-2/TRBV6-3
CDR3aa: ASRMVLAKNIQY

j_gene: TRBJ2-2
len: 14
v_gene: TRBV5-1
CDR3aa: ASSSGLGQGSGELF

j_gene: TRBJ2-1
len: 13
v_gene: TRBV28
CDR3aa: ASSRGGTGGNEQF

j_gene: TRBJ2-7
len: 9
v_gene: TRBV21-1
CDR3aa: APWDRYEQY

j_gene: TRBJ1-1
len: 14
v_gene: TRBV18
CDR3aa: ASSLRGIGDNTEAF

j_gene: TRBJ2-5
len: 13
v_gene: TRBV5-1
CDR3aa: ASSPRDGRVETQY

j_gene: TRBJ1-3
len: 12
v_gene: TRBV12-5
CDR3aa: ASGTGQGRNTIY

j_gene: TRBJ2-3
len: 12
v_gene: TRBV29-1
CDR3aa: SVAGLAGVDTQY

j_gene: TRBJ2-1
len: 12
v_gene: TRBV7-9
CDR3aa: ASSLVSPTNEQF

j_gene: TRBJ2-5
len: 13
v_gene: TRBV15
CDR3aa: ATSRDPVTMETQY

j_gene: TRBJ2-1
len: 11
v_gene: TRBV2
CDR3aa: ASLSGRINEQF

j_gene: TRBJ2-4
len: 14
v_gene: TRBV19
CDR3aa: ASSAASGTGKNIQY

j_gene: TRBJ2-7
len: 13
v_gene: TRBV29-1
CDR3aa: SVETTGQGPYEQY

j_gene: TRBJ1-5
len: 14
v_gene: TRBV18
CDR3aa: ASSPSKDFSNQPQH

j_gene: TRBJ2-1
len: 14
v_gene: TRBV20-1
CDR3aa: SARVRVSRSYNEQF